The TCR beta chain under discussion was sequenced for a study of patients and donors after allogeneic stem cell transplantation. TCRdb passed the RT-PCR reads through MiXCR, listing each CDR3 protein once. Of roughly 960,000 distinct CDR3 sequences listed, about a sixth are singletons. This clonotype was seen more than once but under ten times. Germline CDR1 reads MNHEY; CDR2 reads SMNVEV (reference sequence). This CDR3 has 15 amino acids. The V end was cut by 2 bases, the J end by 0 bases, with 11 bases between. This receptor was identified in a human donor who was either an allogeneic HSCT recipient or a stem cell or donor lymphocyte infusion donor (not recorded which). It is not recorded whose cells these are; they may come from a transplant donor. The sample consisted of blood, either unsorted or a sorted T cell fraction (not recorded which). The chain has TRBV27 and TRBJ2-7; D possibly corresponds to TRBD1 (6 bases). The CDR3 DNA reads as TGTGCCAGCAGTTTAACCGACAGGAGCTCCTACGAGCAGTACTTC. It translates to CASSLTDRSSYEQYF.